Each of the 7 T cell receptor beta chains below was sequenced from the same sample in a study of blood T cell repertoires in COVID-19. The data were produced by immunoSEQ multiplex PCR, yet TCRdb's version contains in-frame clones alone and is incomplete. The sample has more than 65,000 clones; 84% are singletons. Sequencing was performed on peripheral blood. These receptors all stem from a woman between 50 and 59 years old with acute or convalescent COVID-19.

The chain uses TRBV6-6 and TRBJ2-1; the D is unclear. CDR1 is MNHNY, CDR2 SVGAGI, per germline (reference sequence). Trimming pared 6 bases from V and 0 bases from J, leaving 12 bases between. The CDR3 has 15 amino acids. CDR3 nucleotides: TGTGCCAGCAGCCTCCGAGGAAGCTCCTACAATGAGCAGTTCTTC. It codes for CASSLRGSSYNEQFF.

This clone appeared a few times. The chain carries TRBV5-4 and TRBJ1-4; 8 nucleotides align to TRBD1. Germline V gene sequence: CDR1 SGHNT, CDR2 YYREEE (reference sequence). The length of the CDR3 is 17 residues. Trimming took 4 bases from V and 2 from J; bases not matched to a gene: 10. Written as DNA, the CDR3 is TGTGCCAGCAGCCAGGGGGCATTAGGGTTGACTAATGAAAAACTGTTTTTT. Translating gives CASSQGALGLTNEKLFF.

This clone was observed a few times. CDR3: CASSLEQGAYYGYTF. In nucleotides, the CDR3 is TGCGCCAGCAGCCTGGAGCAGGGGGCTTACTATGGCTACACCTTC. This chain uses TRBV5-1 with TRBJ1-2, with 8 positions matching TRBD1. The CDR3 covers 15 residues. The V gene's germline CDR1 is SGHRS and CDR2 YFSETQ. V gave up 4 bases and J gave up 3 bases; unmatched junction bases: 8.

The genes are TRBV10-3 and TRBJ2-3; 12 nucleotides align to TRBD2. Germline assignment: CDR1 ENHRY and CDR2 SYGVKD. The J segment lost 2 bases and the V segment lost 3 bases, leaving 3 bases of the junction unmatched. The CDR3 extends over 16 amino acids. The CDR3 coding sequence is TGTGCCATCAGTGAAGGACTAGCGGGAATCACAGATACGCAGTATTTT. Translating gives CAISEGLAGITDTQYF.

Remarks on this clone: Other DNA sequences from this sample encode an identical CDR3 as well. The chain couples TRBV5-1 to TRBJ1-6, with D unclear. The V end lost 0 bases, the J end lost 7 bases, and 8 bases lay between the germline ends. The CDR3 extends over 14 amino acids. Germline V CDR1 and CDR2: SGHRS, YFSETQ. The CDR3 here is CASSLAGANSPLHF. The CDR3 nucleotides are TGCGCCAGCAGCTTGGCCGGTGCGAATTCACCCCTCCACTTT.

CDR3 loop: CASSQDRSYEQYF. The CDR3 DNA is TGTGCCAGCAGCCAAGATAGGAGCTACGAGCAGTACTTC. The V call is TRBV4-2, the J call TRBJ2-7, with D unresolved. There are 13 residues in the CDR3. The germline CDR1 and CDR2 sequences are LGHNA and YNFKEQ. Deletions cut 0 bases from V and 3 bases from J, with 6 bases between.

The genes are TRBV6-5 and TRBJ2-2, with no clear D. The CDR3 runs 15 residues. The V gene's germline CDR1 is MNHEY and CDR2 SVGAGI. Trimming shortened V by 3 bases and J by 4 bases, and 12 bases separated the two germline ends. This CDR3 is CASSYEVLATGELFF. The CDR3, as DNA: TGTGCCAGCAGTTATGAGGTACTGGCCACCGGGGAGCTGTTTTTT.